The rows below give T cell receptor beta chains drawn from one sample of a study of Ad26.COV2.S vaccination and SARS-CoV-2 variants. TCRdb's copy holds only in-frame clones and misses some; the assay was immunoSEQ multiplex PCR. This sample has roughly 250,000 clones, with around 90% found just once. The material sequenced was peripheral blood, taken in a trial of Ad26.COV2.S vaccine versus placebo. These TCRs come from a person between 18 and 59 years old who received the Ad26.COV2.S COVID-19 vaccine or a placebo. CDR3s include the opening cysteine and the closing phenylalanine or tryptophan. D genes are given only for firm matches. Clone size is not always given. Where it is, it says once, few, many or a class for expanded clones.

v_gene	abundance	j_gene	d_gene	CDR3aa	CDR3nt
TRBV30	-	TRBJ1-1	TRBD1	CAWSVPDREATEAFF	TGTGCCTGGAGTGTACCCGACAGGGAGGCGACTGAAGCTTTCTTT
TRBV7-2	-	TRBJ2-2	-	CASSLDGANTGELFF	TGTGCCAGCAGCTTAGATGGGGCGAACACCGGGGAGCTGTTTTTT
TRBV7-2	few	TRBJ2-7	TRBD2	CASSSLSPKRGASPYEQYF	TGTGCCAGCAGCTCCCTGAGTCCTAAGCGGGGGGCCTCACCCTACGAGCAGTACTTC
TRBV29-1	-	TRBJ2-2	TRBD2	CSATGTTELFF	TGCAGCGCGACCGGGACTACGGAGCTGTTTTTT
TRBV9	-	TRBJ1-3	TRBD1	CASSVALGQGASSSGNTIYF	TGTGCCAGCAGCGTAGCTTTGGGACAGGGGGCTTCGAGCTCTGGAAACACCATATATTTT
TRBV19	-	TRBJ2-1	TRBD1	CASSIRPGGLLYNEQFF	TGTGCCAGTAGTATTCGGCCAGGGGGTTTATTATACAATGAGCAGTTCTTC
TRBV6-2/TRBV6-3	-	TRBJ2-2	-	CASSYYTGELFF	TGTGCCAGCAGTTACTACACCGGGGAGCTGTTTTTT
TRBV11-2	-	TRBJ2-1	-	CASSWRESSYNEQFF	TGTGCCAGCAGCTGGCGAGAGAGCTCCTACAATGAGCAGTTCTTC
TRBV15	-	TRBJ2-3	-	CATSRGRTDTQYF	TGTGCCACCAGCAGAGGGAGAACAGATACGCAGTATTTT
TRBV6-5	-	TRBJ1-1	-	CASSYRGSGVTEAFF	TGTGCCAGCAGTTACAGGGGATCCGGGGTCACTGAAGCTTTCTTT
TRBV7-3	-	TRBJ2-2	-	CASSPPSGELFF	TGTGCCAGCAGTCCGCCGTCCGGGGAGCTGTTTTTT
TRBV27	few	TRBJ1-1	-	CASSLYPRVNTEAFF	TGTGCCAGCAGTTTGTATCCCAGGGTGAACACTGAAGCTTTCTTT
TRBV2	few	TRBJ1-2	-	CASSERGRGITANYGYTF	TGTGCCAGCAGTGAACGGGGGAGGGGGATAACAGCTAACTATGGCTACACCTTC
TRBV27	-	TRBJ2-2	TRBD2	CASRGGLAANTGELFF	TGTGCCAGCAGGGGCGGGCTAGCGGCGAACACCGGGGAGCTGTTTTTT
TRBV30	-	TRBJ2-7	-	CAWARGRGYSYEQYF	TGTGCCTGGGCGCGGGGCAGGGGGTATTCCTACGAGCAGTACTTC
TRBV6-2/TRBV6-3	few	TRBJ2-7	-	CASSRTYEQYF	TGTGCCAGCAGTAGAACCTACGAGCAGTACTTC
TRBV19	once	TRBJ1-2	-	CASSIRGGEDYGYTF	TGTGCCAGTAGTATACGAGGGGGTGAGGACTATGGCTACACCTTC
TRBV7-2	-	TRBJ1-1	-	CASSPGYSGNTEAFF	TGTGCCAGCAGCCCAGGGTACTCAGGGAACACTGAAGCTTTCTTT
TRBV2	-	TRBJ2-3	TRBD2	CASSPGGGNTDTQYF	TGTGCCAGCAGTCCCGGCGGGGGGAACACAGATACGCAGTATTTT
TRBV6-5	-	TRBJ1-2	-	CASSYGSYGYTF	TGTGCCAGCAGTTACGGCTCCTATGGCTACACCTTC
TRBV11-2	-	TRBJ1-1	-	CASSSLRGETEAFF	TGTGCCAGCAGCTCCCTGAGGGGAGAGACTGAAGCTTTCTTT
TRBV15	-	TRBJ2-7	-	CATSRAEGTEQYF	TGTGCCACCAGCAGAGCGGAGGGTACCGAGCAGTACTTC
TRBV29-1	few	TRBJ2-3	TRBD2	CSVEGGLADVTDTQYF	TGCAGCGTTGAAGGGGGACTAGCGGATGTTACAGATACGCAGTATTTT
TRBV4-3	-	TRBJ1-6	TRBD1	CASSHGTGTNSPLHF	TGCGCCAGCAGCCATGGGACAGGGACCAATTCACCCCTCCACTTT
TRBV9	-	TRBJ1-6	-	CASSVGQDNSPLHF	TGTGCCAGCAGCGTAGGCCAGGATAATTCACCCCTCCACTTT
TRBV7-2	-	TRBJ1-1	-	CASSARLVKNTEAFF	TGTGCCAGCAGCGCACGACTAGTTAAGAACACTGAAGCTTTCTTT
TRBV4-2	-	TRBJ2-1	TRBD2	CASSQDRTSGAYNEQFF	TGTGCCAGCAGCCAAGACCGGACTAGCGGGGCATACAATGAGCAGTTCTTC
TRBV11-3	-	TRBJ2-2	-	CASSRDRSPNTGELFF	TGTGCCAGCAGCAGAGACAGGTCACCGAACACCGGGGAGCTGTTTTTT
TRBV5-1	-	TRBJ2-3	-	CASSLSISSTDTQYF	TGCGCCAGCAGCTTGAGCATATCTAGCACAGATACGCAGTATTTT
TRBV30	-	TRBJ2-1	-	CAWRGPRDEQFF	TGTGCCTGGAGAGGGCCTCGTGATGAGCAGTTCTTC
TRBV4-1	-	TRBJ2-7	-	CASSQPGLERREQYF	TGCGCCAGCAGCCAACCGGGACTCGAAAGGCGCGAGCAGTACTTC
TRBV19	-	TRBJ2-7	-	CASSIVPAYEQYF	TGTGCCAGTAGTATTGTTCCAGCCTACGAGCAGTACTTC
TRBV14	-	TRBJ2-1	-	CASSQDLGTRLLNEQFF	TGTGCCAGCAGCCAAGATCTTGGGACCAGACTTCTGAATGAGCAGTTCTTC
TRBV19	-	TRBJ1-1	-	CASSEGDREMNTEAFF	TGTGCCAGTAGTGAGGGGGACCGAGAAATGAACACTGAAGCTTTCTTT
TRBV6-5	-	TRBJ2-1	TRBD1	CASSYSGQGEFF	TGTGCCAGCAGTTACTCAGGTCAGGGGGAGTTCTTC
TRBV5-4	-	TRBJ2-3	TRBD2	CASREGLASTDTQYF	TGTGCCAGCAGGGAGGGACTAGCTAGCACAGATACGCAGTATTTT
TRBV18	-	TRBJ1-6	-	CASSLDRYNSPLHF	TGTGCCAGCTCACTCGACAGATATAATTCACCCCTCCACTTT
TRBV18	-	TRBJ1-5	TRBD1	CASSYTQGVGNQPQHF	TGTGCCAGCTCTTACACTCAGGGGGTCGGCAATCAGCCCCAGCATTTT
TRBV27	-	TRBJ2-5	-	CASSLLQGGGETQYF	TGTGCCAGCAGTTTATTACAGGGGGGAGGGGAGACCCAGTACTTC
TRBV7-8	-	TRBJ1-3	-	CASSLTTGGNTIYF	TGTGCCAGCAGCTTAACAACGGGAGGAAACACCATATATTTT
TRBV7-3	-	TRBJ2-3	TRBD2	CASSVGLAGGPGDTQYF	TGTGCCAGCAGCGTGGGACTAGCGGGAGGGCCGGGAGATACGCAGTATTTT
TRBV3-1/TRBV3-2	-	TRBJ2-2	-	CASSPRGSPARGGELFF	TGTGCCAGCAGCCCGCGAGGTAGTCCTGCCCGGGGCGGGGAGCTGTTTTTT
TRBV7-9	-	TRBJ2-6	-	CASSLARAGLGANVLTF	TGTGCCAGCAGCTTAGCGCGGGCGGGGCTTGGGGCCAACGTCCTGACTTTC
TRBV7-9	-	TRBJ2-1	-	CASSLAQEMRRNEQFF	TGTGCCAGCAGCTTAGCACAAGAGATGCGAAGGAATGAGCAGTTCTTC
TRBV5-6	-	TRBJ2-5	-	CASGYRSTGTQETQYF	TGTGCCAGCGGCTATCGCTCAACGGGGACCCAAGAGACCCAGTACTTC
TRBV21-1	-	TRBJ2-3	-	CAVSTVLGTDTQYF	TGTGCTGTATCTACTGTGCTTGGCACAGATACGCAGTATTTT
TRBV27	-	TRBJ1-1	TRBD1	CASTSRGLPEAFF	TGTGCCAGCACCTCCAGGGGGCTTCCTGAAGCTTTCTTT
TRBV9	-	TRBJ1-4	-	CASTQGPGSGEKLFF	TGTGCCAGCACTCAAGGGCCAGGGAGCGGTGAAAAACTGTTTTTT
TRBV5-1	-	TRBJ2-1	-	CASSLGTYNEQFF	TGCGCCAGCAGCTTGGGGACGTACAATGAGCAGTTCTTC
TRBV4-1	-	TRBJ1-2	-	CASSQVGIGGERYGYTF	TGCGCCAGCAGCCAAGTGGGAATCGGGGGCGAGAGATATGGCTACACCTTC
TRBV4-3	-	TRBJ1-2	TRBD1	CASSQARGPVSGYTF	TGCGCCAGCAGCCAAGCCAGGGGGCCTGTCTCTGGCTACACCTTC
TRBV5-4	-	TRBJ2-1	TRBD2	CASSLGAGNYNEQFF	TGTGCCAGCAGCTTGGGAGCGGGGAACTACAATGAGCAGTTCTTC
TRBV7-9	-	TRBJ2-1	TRBD2	CASSLGTSGYNEQFF	TGTGCCAGCAGCCTAGGGACTAGCGGATACAATGAGCAGTTCTTC
TRBV20-1	-	TRBJ1-1	-	CSASYYGEGTEAFF	TGCAGTGCTAGTTACTATGGGGAGGGCACTGAAGCTTTCTTT
TRBV6-4	few	TRBJ1-5	-	CASSAGDGQPQHF	TGTGCCAGCAGTGCAGGGGACGGTCAGCCCCAGCATTTT
TRBV5-1	-	TRBJ1-4	-	CASSLGGRANEKLFF	TGCGCCAGCAGCTTGGGGGGGCGAGCTAATGAAAAACTGTTTTTT